The clone carrying this TCR beta chain was counted between two and nine times. Its antigen is not identified. This sample is part of a study of beta chain features in type 1 diabetes. Sequencing targeted expressed TCRB transcripts, as all isolated RNA had been reverse transcribed. Profiled with immunoSEQ multiplex PCR; TCRdb holds only in-frame clones, not every one. This sample has hundreds of thousands of clones, with about 32% found just once. General study points: Within patients, naive, central memory and Treg TCRB repertoires seemed more similar than within healthy donors. High TCR expression in some cells could lead to their over-representation in cDNA sequencing.

The germline V and J ends were trimmed by 2 bases and 0 bases, with 14 bases remaining between them. Per the germline V gene, CDR1 is SQVTM and CDR2 is ANQGSEA. The CDR3 contains 16 residues. This TCR was sampled from a young man in good health. The sample taken for sequencing was naive CD4+ T cells from blood. The rearrangement uses TRBV29-1 and TRBJ2-1, with D perhaps TRBD2 (6 bases). The CDR3 DNA reads TGCAGCGTTGAAACGGGGGAGGCCAGCTCCTACAATGAGCAGTTCTTC. The encoded protein is CSVETGEASSYNEQFF.